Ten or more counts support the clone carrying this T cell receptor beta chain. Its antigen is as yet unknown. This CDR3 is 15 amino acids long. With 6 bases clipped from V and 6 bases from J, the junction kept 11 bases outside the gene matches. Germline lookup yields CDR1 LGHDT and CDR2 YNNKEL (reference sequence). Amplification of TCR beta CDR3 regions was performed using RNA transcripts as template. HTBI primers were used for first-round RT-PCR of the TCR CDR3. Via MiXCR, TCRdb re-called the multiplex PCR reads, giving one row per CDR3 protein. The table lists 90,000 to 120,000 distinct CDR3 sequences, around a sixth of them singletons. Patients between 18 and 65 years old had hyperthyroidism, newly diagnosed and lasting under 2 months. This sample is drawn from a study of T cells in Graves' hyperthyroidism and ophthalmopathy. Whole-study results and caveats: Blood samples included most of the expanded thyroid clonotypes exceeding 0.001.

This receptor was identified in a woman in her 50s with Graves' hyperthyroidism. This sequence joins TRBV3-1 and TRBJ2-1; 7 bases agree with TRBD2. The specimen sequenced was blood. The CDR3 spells CASRPRGPGGNEQFF. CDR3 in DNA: TGTGCCAGCAGACCAAGAGGCCCGGGGGGCAATGAGCAGTTCTTC.